Following are 20 T cell receptor beta chains from one sample sequenced in a study of cytomegalovirus exposure and HLA in healthy donors. A multiplex PCR was run with 60 Vbeta primers and 13 Jbeta primers. The data were produced by immunoSEQ multiplex PCR, yet TCRdb's version contains in-frame clones alone and is incomplete. This repertoire shows about 120,000 clones, 70% to 80% found once; its top ten account for about 9.9%. The sample comprised PBMCs. The source of these receptors is a woman aged 45-59 years in good health and CMV-seropositive.

The CDR3 here is CASSPRLSGTADTQYF. DNA for the CDR3: TGTGCCAGCAGCCCCCGACTAAGCGGGACCGCAGATACGCAGTATTTT. The chain uses TRBV7-3 and TRBJ2-3, with 7 bases that match TRBD2. J was trimmed by 4 bases and V by 5 bases; bases with no gene match: 12. The CDR3 has 16 residues. Germline lookup yields CDR1 SGHTA and CDR2 FQGTGA.

The chain combines TRBV7-8 with TRBJ1-5; tentative D call: TRBD1 (6 bases). CDR1 is SGHVS and CDR2 is FQNEAQ in the germline V gene. CDR3 length equals 16 residues. V dropped 3 bases and J dropped 3 bases, with 15 bases sitting between them. CDR3 loop: CASSLASGAFNQPQHF. The CDR3 DNA sequence: TGTGCCAGCAGCTTGGCGTCAGGGGCGTTCAATCAGCCCCAGCATTTT.

The rearrangement uses TRBV6-5 and TRBJ2-5; no definite D call. The closer fit of TRBJ2-7 to the DNA end suggests the J call may be wrong. Germline CDR1 and CDR2: MNHEY and SVGAGI. The CDR3 contains 15 residues. The CDR3 DNA reads as TGTGCCAGCAGTTCCGAGACTCGGGTAGTCTACGAGCAGTACTTC. Protein sequence: CASSSETRVVYEQYF.

The sample holds one count of this clone. The V call is TRBV20-1, the J call TRBJ1-1; weak D call: TRBD1 (6 bases). V was cut by 7 bases and J by 11 bases, with 17 bases left in between. The CDR3 contains 11 residues. The germline V gene has CDR1 DFQATT and CDR2 SNEGSKA (reference sequence). Here the CDR3 reads CSVPDGTRAFF. CDR3 in DNA: TGCAGTGTTCCCGACGGGACAAGGGCTTTCTTT.

V and J are TRBV19 and TRBJ1-1; D uncertain. The CDR3 consists of 14 residues. V gave up 3 bases and J gave up 4 bases, with 12 bases separating them. The germline CDR1 and CDR2 sequences are LNHDA and SQIVND (reference sequence). CDR3 in amino acids: CASSIGLLGTEAFF. In DNA, the CDR3 is TGTGCCAGTAGTATTGGACTGCTGGGCACTGAAGCTTTCTTT.

This chain uses TRBV27 with TRBJ1-2; the match to TRBD1 covers 7 bases. The ends lost 4 bases at V and 5 bases at J; junction bases unmatched: 7. From germline, CDR1 is MNHEY and CDR2 SMNVEV (reference sequence). There are 14 residues in the CDR3. The CDR3 region has the DNA TGTGCCAGCAGTTCGAACCGGGACAGATATGGCTACACCTTC. Encoded protein: CASSSNRDRYGYTF.

J is TRBJ1-5 and V is TRBV29-1, with 8 bases that match TRBD1. Germline CDR1 and CDR2: SQVTM and ANQGSEA. Trimming took 6 bases from V and 6 from J; bases not matched to a gene: 7. This CDR3 spans 13 amino acids. CDR3 sequence (DNA): TGCAGCGTGGAACAGGGGGTAGGTCAGCCCCAGCATTTT. Encoded protein: CSVEQGVGQPQHF.

This clone was seen more than once but under ten times. The J gene is TRBJ2-7, the V gene TRBV28; 13 bases align to TRBD2. The germline gives CDR1 MDHEN, CDR2 SYDVKM. CDR3 length: 15 amino acids. The trim removed 6 bases at V and 6 bases at J, leaving 8 bases unmatched. CDR3 coding DNA: TGTGCCAGCAGCCTCCCCGGGACTAGCGGGACCGAGCAGTACTTC. The encoded protein is CASSLPGTSGTEQYF. The variable domain in full, completed from reference TRBV28 and TRBJ2-7, reads DVKVTQSSRYLVKRTGEKVFLECVQDMDHENMFWYRQDPGLGLRLIYFSYDVKMKEKGDIPEGYSVSREKKERFSLILESASTNQTSMYLCASSLPGTSGTEQYFGPGTRLTVT.

This CDR3 is CASSEWGGWVNSPLHF. The CDR3 bases are TGTGCCAGCAGTGAATGGGGGGGTTGGGTTAATTCACCCCTCCACTTT. The J gene is TRBJ1-6, the V gene TRBV6-1, with D possibly TRBD1 on 5 matching bases. V gave up 2 bases and J gave up 6 bases, with 14 bases separating them. CDR3 length: 16 amino acids. Germline assignment: CDR1 MNHNS and CDR2 SASEGT.

This chain joins TRBV11-3 and TRBJ2-3, with a weak D call TRBD1 (5 bases). Germline CDR1 and CDR2: SGHNT and YENEEA. This CDR3 region has 15 residues. V was pared by 1 base and J by 0 bases, with 8 bases between. The CDR3 sequence: CASSLGTPSTDTQYF. DNA of the CDR3: TGTGCCAGCAGCTTAGGGACACCTAGCACAGATACGCAGTATTTT.

This chain links TRBV5-1 with TRBJ2-5, with D unclear. CDR1 is SGHRS, CDR2 YFSETQ, per germline. The CDR3 contains 15 residues. V shed 3 bases and J shed 0 bases, with 12 bases lying between them. The CDR3 reads CASSSSTGYQETQYF. CDR3 coding DNA: TGCGCCAGCAGCTCTTCGACTGGGTACCAAGAGACCCAGTACTTC.

This clone was counted once. The chain has TRBV4-3 and TRBJ2-5; TRBD2 matches 9 bases. V lost 0 bases, J lost 5 bases, and 4 bases stayed unmatched. Germline loops: CDR1 LGHNA, CDR2 YSLEER. CDR3 length: 15 residues. Written as DNA, the CDR3 is TGCGCCAGCAGCCAAGATCCAACTAGCGGGGAGACCCAGTACTTC. This gives the protein CASSQDPTSGETQYF.

The V and J genes are TRBV6-5 and TRBJ2-1; 7 nucleotides agree with TRBD1. This CDR3 is 15 amino acids long. The V gene end was trimmed by 0 bases and the J gene end by 4 bases; junction bases not matched to a gene: 3. The germline gives CDR1 MNHEY, CDR2 SVGAGI. CDR3 loop: CASSYSSRGYNEQFF. In nucleotides, the CDR3 is TGTGCCAGCAGTTACTCATCCAGGGGGTACAATGAGCAGTTCTTC.

The DNA of the CDR3 is TGTGCCAGTAGTGACAGGGGTGATGGCTACACCTTC. Protein: CASSDRGDGYTF. The rearrangement uses TRBV19 and TRBJ1-2, with 8 nucleotides matching TRBD1. The germline V gene has CDR1 LNHDA and CDR2 SQIVND (reference sequence). V lost 5 bases to trimming and J lost 6 bases; unmatched junction nucleotides: 2. This CDR3 contains 12 residues.

The chain is built from TRBV4-1 and TRBJ2-7; the match to TRBD1 covers 7 bases. The germline gives CDR1 MGHRA, CDR2 YSYEKL. V lost 5 bases, J lost 7 bases, and 11 bases stayed unmatched. CDR3 length equals 14 residues. CDR3 sequence reads: CASSGKTGFGEQYF. The CDR3 nucleotides are TGCGCCAGCAGCGGAAAGACAGGGTTTGGGGAGCAGTACTTC.

This clone has only a few counts. The V and J genes are TRBV5-8 and TRBJ1-4; the match to TRBD1 covers 10 bases. V gave up 0 bases and J gave up 7 bases; unmatched junction bases: 3. CDR3 length: 15 amino acids. Germline V lookup: CDR1 SGHTS, CDR2 YDEGEE. The CDR3 DNA sequence: TGTGCCAGCAGCTTGGCTGACAGGGGGCCTGAAAAACTGTTTTTT. Encoded protein: CASSLADRGPEKLFF.

V and J are TRBV28 and TRBJ2-5; D ambiguous. V lost 6 bases and J lost 4, with 9 bases in between. This CDR3 is 12 amino acids long. Germline V gene sequence: CDR1 MDHEN, CDR2 SYDVKM. The CDR3 is CASRSPVETQYF. The CDR3 nucleotides read TGTGCCAGCAGGTCGCCGGTAGAGACCCAGTACTTC.

The V call is TRBV11-2, the J call TRBJ1-1; 7 bases are shared with TRBD1. Germline V gives CDR1 SGHAT, CDR2 FQNNGV. The V segment lost 5 bases and the J segment 1 base; nucleotides outside the gene matches: 4. The CDR3 loop spans 14 amino acids. The CDR3: CASSPRQGNTEAFF. The CDR3 DNA reads as TGTGCCAGCAGCCCAAGACAGGGGAACACTGAAGCTTTCTTT.

This clone was counted once. The chain recombines TRBV4-1 with TRBJ1-1; D may be TRBD1 (6 bases). Germline V lookup: CDR1 MGHRA, CDR2 YSYEKL. The CDR3 is 15 amino acids. V was shortened by 1 base and J by 1 base, with 10 bases between the two germline ends. The CDR3 protein is CASSQAGHSNTEAFF. As DNA, the CDR3 is TGCGCCAGCAGCCAAGCGGGACACTCGAACACTGAAGCTTTCTTT.

The chain couples TRBV28 to TRBJ1-5; D is unresolved. Looked up from germline, CDR1 is MDHEN and CDR2 is SYDVKM. The CDR3 is made up of 15 amino acids. Trimming shortened V by 5 bases and J by 3 bases, and 14 bases separated the two germline ends. CDR3 region: CASSPPPLYNQPQHF. CDR3 nucleotide sequence: TGTGCCAGCAGTCCCCCCCCACTTTACAATCAGCCCCAGCATTTT. The variable domain in full, completed from reference TRBV28 and TRBJ1-5, reads DVKVTQSSRYLVKRTGEKVFLECVQDMDHENMFWYRQDPGLGLRLIYFSYDVKMKEKGDIPEGYSVSREKKERFSLILESASTNQTSMYLCASSPPPLYNQPQHFGDGTRLSIL.